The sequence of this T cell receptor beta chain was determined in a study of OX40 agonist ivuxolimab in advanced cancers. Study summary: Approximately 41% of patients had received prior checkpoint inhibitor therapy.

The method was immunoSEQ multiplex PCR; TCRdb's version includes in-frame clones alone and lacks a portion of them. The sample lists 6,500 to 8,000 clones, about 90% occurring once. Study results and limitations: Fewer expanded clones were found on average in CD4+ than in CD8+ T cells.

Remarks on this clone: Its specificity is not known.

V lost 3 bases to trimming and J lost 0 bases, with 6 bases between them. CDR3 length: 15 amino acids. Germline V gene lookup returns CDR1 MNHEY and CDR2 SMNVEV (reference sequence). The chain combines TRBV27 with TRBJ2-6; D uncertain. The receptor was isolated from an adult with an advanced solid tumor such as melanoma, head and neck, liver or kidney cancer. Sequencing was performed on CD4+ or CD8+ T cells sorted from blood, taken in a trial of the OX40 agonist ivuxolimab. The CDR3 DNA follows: TGTGCCAGCAGTTTCATAAGCTCTGGGGCCAACGTCCTGACTTTC. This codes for CASSFISSGANVLTF.